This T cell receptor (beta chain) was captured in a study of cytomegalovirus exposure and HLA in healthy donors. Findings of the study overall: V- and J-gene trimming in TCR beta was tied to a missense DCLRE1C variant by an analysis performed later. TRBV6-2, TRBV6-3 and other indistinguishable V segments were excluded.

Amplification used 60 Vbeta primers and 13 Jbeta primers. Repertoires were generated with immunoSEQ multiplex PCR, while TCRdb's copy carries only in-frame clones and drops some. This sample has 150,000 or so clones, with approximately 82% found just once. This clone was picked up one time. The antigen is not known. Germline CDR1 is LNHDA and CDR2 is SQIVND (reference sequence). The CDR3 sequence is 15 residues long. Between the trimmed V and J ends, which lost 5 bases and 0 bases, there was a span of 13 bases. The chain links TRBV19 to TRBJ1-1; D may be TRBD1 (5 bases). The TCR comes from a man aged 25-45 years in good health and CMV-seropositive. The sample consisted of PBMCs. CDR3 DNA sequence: TGTGCCAGTAGTCCGGGGGTGGTGATGAACACTGAAGCTTTCTTT. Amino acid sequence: CASSPGVVMNTEAFF.